This is a list of T cell receptor beta chains from one sample in a study of tumor-infiltrating lymphocytes in primary liver carcinoma. MiXCR was run by TCRdb on the multiplex PCR reads, yielding one entry per CDR3 protein. The table records roughly 30,000 distinct CDR3 sequences, around 70% of them present only once. The specimen sequenced was liver tumor tissue from sampling region 3. Every receptor here comes from a woman in her twenties or thirties with primary liver carcinoma and hepatitis B virus infection. The CDR3 runs from the conserved cysteine through the conserved F or W. Each record gives: J gene, D gene, clone size, CDR3 length, V gene, CDR3 protein, CDR3 DNA. The D gene is left open where the match is weak. Not all rows give a size; the values are once, few, many and, for expanded clones, a class.

j_gene: TRBJ1-1; d_gene: TRBD1; abundance: -; len: 14; v_gene: TRBV6-5; CDR3aa: CAGSYGQGGTEAFF; CDR3nt: TGTGCCGGCAGTTATGGACAGGGAGGAACTGAAGCTTTCTTC
j_gene: TRBJ1-1; d_gene: -; abundance: -; len: 12; v_gene: TRBV14; CDR3aa: CTSSQSGSVAVF; CDR3nt: TGTACCAGCAGCCAATCTGGGAGTGTGGCTGTCTTT
j_gene: TRBJ2-7; d_gene: -; abundance: -; len: 13; v_gene: TRBV11-1; CDR3aa: CANRVGYFREQYF; CDR3nt: TGTGCCAACAGGGTAGGATACTTCCGCGAGCAGTACTTC
j_gene: TRBJ2-1; d_gene: -; abundance: -; len: 15; v_gene: TRBV6-5; CDR3aa: CASSWTSASYNDLFF; CDR3nt: TGTGCCAGCAGTTGGACAAGCGCGTCCTACAATGATCTGTTCTTC
j_gene: TRBJ2-2; d_gene: -; abundance: -; len: 16; v_gene: TRBV11-1; CDR3aa: CASSLLVGTNTGELFF; CDR3nt: TGTGCCAGCAGCTTACTAGTGGGTACGAACACCGGGGAGCTGTTTTTT
j_gene: TRBJ2-2; d_gene: TRBD1; abundance: -; len: 19; v_gene: TRBV6-1; CDR3aa: CASSETLPGGAAYAGELFF; CDR3nt: TGTGCCAGCAGTGAAACCCTTCCAGGGGGCGCCGCGTACGCCGGGGAGCTGTTTTTT
j_gene: TRBJ2-2; d_gene: -; abundance: -; len: 15; v_gene: TRBV6-5; CDR3aa: CVSSLMGLNIGELFF; CDR3nt: TGTGTCAGCAGTCTCATGGGACTGAACATCGGGGAACTGTTTTTT
j_gene: TRBJ2-4; d_gene: -; abundance: -; len: 15; v_gene: TRBV12-3/TRBV12-4; CDR3aa: CASSLAGLAKHIQCF; CDR3nt: TGTGCCAGCAGTTTGGCGGGTCTAGCCAAACACATTCAGTGCTTC
j_gene: TRBJ1-6; d_gene: TRBD1; abundance: many; len: 13; v_gene: TRBV18; CDR3aa: CASWTGGGSPLHF; CDR3nt: TGTGCCAGCTGGACAGGGGGAGGTTCACCCCTCCACTTT
j_gene: TRBJ2-7; d_gene: TRBD2; abundance: many; len: 15; v_gene: TRBV11-2; CDR3aa: CASSQGLAGTYEQYF; CDR3nt: TGTGCCAGCAGCCAGGGACTAGCGGGGACCTACGAGCAGTACTTT
j_gene: TRBJ1-1; d_gene: TRBD1; abundance: many; len: 16; v_gene: TRBV11-3; CDR3aa: CASSLAPSYAQGGAFF; CDR3nt: TGTGCCAGCAGCTTAGCCCCCAGTTACGCTCAGGGGGGAGCTTTCTTT
j_gene: TRBJ2-1; d_gene: -; abundance: -; len: 16; v_gene: TRBV10-3; CDR3aa: CAISESMVGAHNEQFF; CDR3nt: TGTGCCATCAGTGAGTCGATGGTGGGAGCCCACAATGAGCAGTTCTTC
j_gene: TRBJ2-2; d_gene: TRBD2; abundance: many; len: 19; v_gene: TRBV7-9; CDR3aa: CASSSRGSGSYWNTGELFF; CDR3nt: TGTGCCAGCAGCTCCCGAGGTAGCGGGAGTTATTGGAACACCGGGGAGCTGTTTTTT
j_gene: TRBJ1-5; d_gene: -; abundance: -; len: 15; v_gene: TRBV20-1; CDR3aa: CSATPVRFGNQPQHF; CDR3nt: TGCAGTGCTACCCCGGTGCGGTTCGGCAATCAGCCCCAGCATTTT
j_gene: TRBJ2-3; d_gene: TRBD1; abundance: many; len: 17; v_gene: TRBV4-1; CDR3aa: CASSQDPYRGRADTQYF; CDR3nt: TGCGCCAGCAGCCAAGATCCCTACAGGGGGCGAGCGGATACGCAGTATTTT
j_gene: TRBJ2-7; d_gene: -; abundance: many; len: 13; v_gene: TRBV5-6; CDR3aa: CASSLGRVSEQYF; CDR3nt: TGTGCCAGCAGCTTGGGTCGGGTTTCCGAGCAGTACTTC
j_gene: TRBJ2-2; d_gene: TRBD2; abundance: -; len: 16; v_gene: TRBV6-5; CDR3aa: CAGRYGLEPNTGELFF; CDR3nt: TGTGCCGGCAGATATGGACTAGAGCCGAATACCGGGGAGCTGTTTTTT
j_gene: TRBJ2-7; d_gene: -; abundance: few; len: 15; v_gene: TRBV11-2; CDR3aa: CASSLDPGHRYEQYF; CDR3nt: TGTGCCAGCAGCTTAGACCCAGGCCATAGGTACGAGCAGTACTTC
j_gene: TRBJ2-3; d_gene: TRBD1; abundance: medium-sized; len: 17; v_gene: TRBV28; CDR3aa: CASSFAKQGRLTDTQYF; CDR3nt: TGTGCCAGCAGTTTCGCAAAACAGGGGCGATTGACAGATACGCAGTATTTT
j_gene: TRBJ1-2; d_gene: TRBD1; abundance: many; len: 13; v_gene: TRBV7-9; CDR3aa: CASSFSGGDGYTF; CDR3nt: TGTGCCAGCAGCTTCTCAGGGGGGGATGGCTACACCTTC
j_gene: TRBJ2-5; d_gene: -; abundance: -; len: 16; v_gene: TRBV19; CDR3aa: CASSTKGGMGEETRYF; CDR3nt: TGTGCCAGTAGTACCAAGGGCGGGATGGGAGAAGAGACCCGGTACTTC
j_gene: TRBJ2-1; d_gene: -; abundance: -; len: 15; v_gene: TRBV11-3; CDR3aa: CASSRLAGAGHDQFF; CDR3nt: TGTGCCAGCAGCCGACTAGCAGGGGCGGGGCATGACCAGTTCTTC
j_gene: TRBJ2-1; d_gene: TRBD2; abundance: -; len: 17; v_gene: TRBV29-1; CDR3aa: CSVEVPGTSDSYNEQFF; CDR3nt: TGTAGCGTTGAAGTCCCCGGGACTAGCGACTCCTACAATGAGCAGTTCTTC
j_gene: TRBJ1-1; d_gene: -; abundance: -; len: 13; v_gene: TRBV14; CDR3aa: CASSQATVCWTFF; CDR3nt: TGTGCCAGCAGCCAAGCCACAGTATGTTGGACTTTCTTT
j_gene: TRBJ2-3; d_gene: -; abundance: -; len: 15; v_gene: TRBV5-4; CDR3aa: CASSPPRMEVDTQYF; CDR3nt: TGTGCCAGCAGCCCGCCCCGGATGGAGGTGGATACGCAGTATTTT
j_gene: TRBJ2-7; d_gene: -; abundance: many; len: 13; v_gene: TRBV6-6; CDR3aa: CASRPGGTYEQYF; CDR3nt: TGTGCCAGCAGGCCCGGAGGGACCTACGAGCAGTACTTC
j_gene: TRBJ1-5; d_gene: -; abundance: many; len: 15; v_gene: TRBV11-2; CDR3aa: CASSLEAQGKGPQHF; CDR3nt: TGTGCCAGCAGCTTAGAAGCCCAGGGGAAAGGGCCCCAGCATTTT
j_gene: TRBJ2-7; d_gene: -; abundance: few; len: 15; v_gene: TRBV7-2; CDR3aa: CASSLAHGSYYEQYF; CDR3nt: TGTGCCAGCAGCTTAGCCCACGGTTCGTACTACGAGCAGTACTTC
j_gene: TRBJ2-7; d_gene: TRBD2; abundance: -; len: 13; v_gene: TRBV11-2; CDR3aa: CPSSLTSGGEQYF; CDR3nt: TGTCCCAGCAGCTTAACTAGCGGGGGCGAACAGTACTTC
j_gene: TRBJ2-1; d_gene: TRBD2; abundance: -; len: 16; v_gene: TRBV11-2; CDR3aa: CVSSRWTSGLENEQLF; CDR3nt: TGTGTTAGCAGCCGGTGGACTAGCGGGTTAGAAAATGAGCAGCTCTTC
j_gene: TRBJ2-1; d_gene: -; abundance: -; len: 16; v_gene: TRBV28; CDR3aa: CASSFEGWQGWNELFF; CDR3nt: TGTGCCAGTAGTTTCGAGGGGTGGCAGGGGTGGAATGAGCTGTTCTTC
j_gene: TRBJ1-1; d_gene: -; abundance: many; len: 11; v_gene: TRBV10-3; CDR3aa: CAAQGGTEAFF; CDR3nt: TGTGCCGCCCAGGGAGGCACTGAAGCTTTCTTT
j_gene: TRBJ2-5; d_gene: TRBD1; abundance: many; len: 17; v_gene: TRBV11-3; CDR3aa: CASRRWTGWCLQETRYF; CDR3nt: TGTGCCAGCAGGAGGTGGACAGGTTGGTGCCTTCAAGAGACCCGGTACTTC
j_gene: TRBJ1-1; d_gene: TRBD1; abundance: -; len: 20; v_gene: TRBV11-2; CDR3aa: CASSARDRGCKRRSNTEAFF; CDR3nt: TGTGCCAGCAGCGCTCGAGACAGGGGGTGCAAGAGGCGGAGTAACACTGAAGCTTTCTTT
j_gene: TRBJ2-6; d_gene: -; abundance: medium-sized; len: 15; v_gene: TRBV6-6; CDR3aa: CASSYEHSGANVLTF; CDR3nt: TGTGCCAGCAGTTACGAACACTCTGGGGCCAACGTCCTGACTTTC
j_gene: TRBJ2-7; d_gene: -; abundance: few; len: 14; v_gene: TRBV5-1; CDR3aa: CASSLVGSSYEQYF; CDR3nt: TGCGCCAGCAGCTTGGTCGGCAGTTCCTACGAGCAGTACTTC
j_gene: TRBJ2-2; d_gene: TRBD1; abundance: -; len: 14; v_gene: TRBV6-5; CDR3aa: CASSPTGFTRELFF; CDR3nt: TGTGCCAGCAGTCCGACAGGGTTCACCAGGGAGCTGTTTTTT
j_gene: TRBJ1-2; d_gene: -; abundance: -; len: 15; v_gene: TRBV11-2; CDR3aa: CAGSLDGMARRDYTF; CDR3nt: TGTGCCGGCAGCTTAGATGGGATGGCAAGGAGAGACTACACCTTC
j_gene: TRBJ1-1; d_gene: -; abundance: -; len: 13; v_gene: TRBV11-2; CDR3aa: CASSPDGGTETFF; CDR3nt: TGTGCCAGCAGCCCCGATGGGGGCACTGAAACTTTTTTT
j_gene: TRBJ1-5; d_gene: -; abundance: -; len: 16; v_gene: TRBV6-1; CDR3aa: CANSERVGANNQPQDF; CDR3nt: TGTGCCAACAGTGAAAGGGTGGGGGCAAACAATCAGCCCCAGGATTTT
j_gene: TRBJ2-3; d_gene: -; abundance: -; len: 17; v_gene: TRBV29-1; CDR3aa: CIRQGSASGTITDTQYF; CDR3nt: TGCATCCGACAGGGGTCGGCTAGCGGGACCATCACAGATACGCAGTATTTT
j_gene: TRBJ2-2; d_gene: TRBD2; abundance: -; len: 16; v_gene: TRBV11-1; CDR3aa: CDRSRVMAGVSRELFF; CDR3nt: TGTGACCGCAGCAGGGTTATGGCGGGAGTGTCCAGGGAGCTGTTTTTT
j_gene: TRBJ2-1; d_gene: -; abundance: -; len: 12; v_gene: TRBV11-3; CDR3aa: CASPLTDVRQFF; CDR3nt: TGTGCCAGCCCCCTGACAGATGTAAGGCAGTTCTTC
j_gene: TRBJ2-1; d_gene: TRBD2; abundance: many; len: 15; v_gene: TRBV28; CDR3aa: CASSFVVAGRNEQFF; CDR3nt: TGTGCCAGCAGTTTCGTGGTAGCGGGACGCAATGAGCAGTTCTTC
j_gene: TRBJ1-1; d_gene: TRBD1; abundance: -; len: 20; v_gene: TRBV11-2; CDR3aa: CASSARDSGHKRWSNSEAFF; CDR3nt: TGTGCCAGCAGCGCTCGGGACAGTGGGCACAAGAGGTGGAGTAACTCTGAAGCTTTCTTT
j_gene: TRBJ2-1; d_gene: -; abundance: -; len: 15; v_gene: TRBV11-2; CDR3aa: CASSLDGGSYNELFF; CDR3nt: TGTGCCAGCAGCTTAGATGGTGGCTCCTACAATGAGCTGTTCTTC
j_gene: TRBJ2-7; d_gene: -; abundance: -; len: 14; v_gene: TRBV11-2; CDR3aa: CASSLTSGSYEQHF; CDR3nt: TGTGCCAGTAGCTTGACTAGTGGGAGTTACGAGCAGCATTTC
j_gene: TRBJ2-2; d_gene: -; abundance: -; len: 15; v_gene: TRBV6-5; CDR3aa: CASSLRAGFTGELFF; CDR3nt: TGTGCCAGCAGTCTGCGGGCAGGGTTCACCGGGGAGCTCTTTTTT
j_gene: TRBJ2-1; d_gene: TRBD2; abundance: once; len: 18; v_gene: TRBV20-1; CDR3aa: CSASTGTSGRADYNEQFF; CDR3nt: TGCAGTGCTAGCACCGGAACTAGCGGGAGGGCCGATTACAATGAGCAGTTCTTC
j_gene: TRBJ2-5; d_gene: TRBD2; abundance: -; len: 16; v_gene: TRBV11-2; CDR3aa: CASSFRTKTSRETLYF; CDR3nt: TGTGCCAGCAGCTTTCGAACCAAGACTAGCCGAGAGACCCTGTACTTC
j_gene: TRBJ2-3; d_gene: TRBD2; abundance: -; len: 21; v_gene: TRBV6-2/TRBV6-3; CDR3aa: CASSPLGTGGRTSPFTDTQYF; CDR3nt: TGTGCCAGCAGTCCACTGGGGACCGGCGGGAGGACGTCTCCCTTCACAGATACGCAGTATTTT